The 12 T cell receptor beta chains below were found in one sample sequenced in a study of OX40 agonist ivuxolimab in advanced cancers. The method was immunoSEQ multiplex PCR; TCRdb's version includes in-frame clones alone and lacks a portion of them. The sample lists around 69,000 clones, 80% to 90% occurring once. Here the sequenced sample was CD4+ or CD8+ T cells sorted from blood, taken in a trial of the OX40 agonist ivuxolimab. These receptors originate from an adult with an advanced solid tumor such as melanoma, head and neck, liver or kidney cancer.

The rearrangement links TRBV7-9 to TRBJ1-4, with D unresolved. This CDR3 comprises 14 residues. The V and J ends lost 11 bases and 5 bases respectively, with 18 bases between them. Germline V gene lookup returns CDR1 SEHNR and CDR2 FQNEAQ (reference sequence). CDR3 in DNA: TGTGCCGGCCGCTCGACTCAAGGAAATGAAAAACTGTTTTTT. Protein product: CAGRSTQGNEKLFF.

The V call is TRBV18, the J call TRBJ1-2; D uncertain. Per germline, CDR1 KGHSH and CDR2 LQKENI. Trimming pared 1 base from V and 6 bases from J, leaving 6 bases between. This CDR3 has 12 amino acids. The DNA of the CDR3 is TGTGCCAGCTCACCACGACGGGATGGCTACACCTTC. Translating it yields CASSPRRDGYTF.

J is TRBJ2-7 and V is TRBV11-2; 9 bases are shared with TRBD2. The CDR3 loop spans 15 amino acids. CDR1 is SGHAT, CDR2 FQNNGV, per germline. Trimming took 6 bases from V and 3 from J; bases not matched to a gene: 9. The CDR3 DNA reads TGTGCCAGCAGGACCTTAGCGGGGGCTGACTACGAGCAGTACTTC. It encodes CASRTLAGADYEQYF.

This clone was seen a single time. The chain recombines TRBV28 with TRBJ2-1; possibly TRBD1 or TRBD2 for D (6 bases each). CDR1 MDHEN and CDR2 SYDVKM come from the germline V gene. The CDR3 loop spans 16 amino acids. V lost 8 bases and J lost 9, with 26 bases in between. CDR3 amino acids: CASYPRGPPTHGEQFF. The CDR3 DNA reads as TGTGCCAGCTATCCCCGGGGGCCCCCGACGCACGGTGAGCAGTTCTTC.

This chain connects TRBV15 to TRBJ1-3, with D unresolved. Trimming removed 3 bases at V and 4 bases at J, with 13 bases between. Per the germline V gene, CDR1 is LNHNV and CDR2 is YYDKDF (reference sequence). The CDR3 totals 15 residues. In nucleotides, the CDR3 is TGTGCCACCAGCAGGCCCTCTCTTGGGGGAAACACCATATATTTT. It is translated as CATSRPSLGGNTIYF.

The chain joins TRBV6-5 to TRBJ2-1; 12 bases map to TRBD2. This CDR3 has 14 residues. V trimming: 5 bases; J trimming: 15 bases; junction bases outside the gene matches: 11. Germline V CDR1 and CDR2: MNHEY, SVGAGI. CDR3 region: CASSPTSGRIIRFF. DNA for the CDR3: TGTGCCAGCAGTCCCACTAGCGGGAGGATAATTCGGTTCTTC.

The rearrangement uses TRBV28 and TRBJ1-1, with D unclear. V gave up 2 bases and J gave up 2 bases, with 15 bases separating them. The CDR3 loop spans 16 amino acids. From germline, CDR1 is MDHEN and CDR2 SYDVKM. CDR3 region: CASSLISPQRNTEAFF. In DNA form, the CDR3 reads TGTGCCAGCAGTTTAATCTCGCCACAGAGAAACACTGAAGCTTTCTTT.

A word on this clone: The junction departs from germline at one end; a sequencing error may be responsible. The CDR3 here is CASSFRDRGPYEQYF. The CDR3 nucleotides are TGTGCCAGCAGCTTCAGGGACAGGGGGCCCTATGAGCAGTACTTC. This chain joins TRBV7-2 and TRBJ2-7, with 12 bases matching TRBD1. The V gene's germline CDR1 is SGHTA and CDR2 FQGNSA. The CDR3 loop spans 15 amino acids.

The V and J genes are TRBV10-1 and TRBJ1-6; D ambiguous. The CDR3 is 13 residues long. Germline V lookup: CDR1 WNHNN, CDR2 SYGVQD (reference sequence). Trimming removed 10 bases at V and 10 bases at J, with 17 bases between. CDR3 bases: TGCGCCATCACTACAGCACCCTCCTCACCCCTCCACTTT. This codes for CAITTAPSSPLHF.

The chain couples TRBV6-6 to TRBJ2-7; no clear D gene. There are 13 residues in the CDR3. The germline V gene encodes CDR1 MNHNY and CDR2 SVGAGI (reference sequence). The germline V and J ends were trimmed by 5 bases and 6 bases, with 14 bases remaining between them. The CDR3 sequence: CASSTYGSGEQYF. The DNA for the CDR3 is TGTGCCAGCAGTACCTACGGCAGTGGCGAGCAGTACTTC.

The rearrangement links TRBV2 to TRBJ2-5; D is uncertain. This CDR3 region has 12 residues. Germline lookup yields CDR1 SNHLY and CDR2 FYNNEI. With 3 bases removed from V and 5 bases from J, the gap between germline ends came to 7 bases. This CDR3 reads CASSETGETQYF. CDR3 coding DNA: TGTGCCAGCAGTGAGACGGGTGAGACCCAGTACTTC. Filled out from reference TRBV2 and TRBJ2-5, the complete variable domain reads EPEVTQTPSHQVTQMGQEVILRCVPISNHLYFYWYRQILGQKVEFLVSFYNNEISEKSEIFDDQFSVERPDGSNFTLKIRSTKLEDSAMYFCASSETGETQYFGPGTRLLVL.

The V call is TRBV5-5, the J call TRBJ2-7, with 8 bases identical to TRBD1. CDR1 and CDR2 (germline): SGHKS, YYEKEE (reference sequence). The ends lost 5 bases at V and 1 base at J; junction bases unmatched: 5. The CDR3 is made up of 14 amino acids. The CDR3 coding sequence is TGTGCCAGCAGTCGGGACAGGCCTTCCTACGAGCAGTACTTC. Its protein product is CASSRDRPSYEQYF.